This is a list of T cell receptor beta chains from one sample in a study of control samples from healthy donors and cancer patients. Generated by immunoSEQ multiplex PCR, the TCRdb table keeps only in-frame clones and is missing some. The table shows 250,000 to 300,000 clones, with over 70% occurring only once. Specimen: PBMCs. These receptors were taken from an older woman with lung cancer. Both conserved end residues are part of each CDR3. A D gene is named only where the DNA matches it firmly. Clone size appears in some rows only: once, few, many, or a class for an expanded clone.

j_call clone_size d_call v_call cdr3_aa cdr3_nt
TRBJ2-2 NA NA TRBV18 CASSPPHRANTGELFF TGTGCCAGCTCACCACCGCACAGAGCGAACACCGGGGAGCTGTTTTTT
TRBJ2-1 once TRBD1 TRBV6-5 CASRTGYNEQFF TGTGCCAGCAGGACAGGGTACAATGAGCAGTTCTTC
TRBJ1-5 NA TRBD1 TRBV5-1 CASSSTGGNQPQHF TGCGCCAGCAGCTCGACAGGGGGCAATCAGCCCCAGCATTTT
TRBJ2-3 once NA TRBV14 CASSRDLGDTQYF TGTGCCAGCAGCCGGGATCTAGGGGATACGCAGTATTTT
TRBJ2-1 NA NA TRBV9 CASSAGNPSYNEQFF TGTGCCAGCAGCGCAGGGAATCCCTCCTACAATGAGCAGTTCTTC
TRBJ2-1 NA NA TRBV11-3 CASSLGATTYNEQFF TGTGCCAGCAGCTTAGGGGCTACAACATACAATGAGCAGTTCTTC
TRBJ1-1 NA TRBD1 TRBV3-1/TRBV3-2 CASSPGTVGTEAFF TGTGCCAGCAGCCCTGGGACAGTCGGCACTGAAGCTTTCTTT
TRBJ2-1 NA NA TRBV2 CASSEEDLVYNEQFF TGTGCCAGCAGTGAAGAAGATCTCGTCTACAATGAGCAGTTCTTC
TRBJ2-2 NA TRBD1 TRBV9 CASSVRTGETGELFF TGTGCCAGCAGCGTCCGGACAGGGGAAACCGGGGAGCTGTTTTTT
TRBJ2-1 NA NA TRBV5-4 CASSFGGNPYNEQFF TGTGCCAGCAGCTTTGGCGGGAACCCGTACAATGAGCAGTTCTTC
TRBJ2-6 NA TRBD1 TRBV18 CASSPLGQGQNSGANVLTF TGTGCCAGCTCACCACTTGGACAGGGACAAAATTCTGGGGCCAACGTCCTGACTTTC
TRBJ1-1 NA NA TRBV3-1/TRBV3-2 CASSHAGQSNTEAFF TGTGCCAGCAGCCACGCCGGACAATCGAACACTGAAGCTTTCTTT